What follows are 9 T cell receptor beta chains derived from one specimen sequenced in a study of blood T cell repertoires in COVID-19. The method was immunoSEQ multiplex PCR; TCRdb's version includes in-frame clones alone and lacks a portion of them. Here the sample spans around 70,000 clones, 75% to 85% being singletons. Input material: peripheral blood. These receptor sequences come from a human donor in a cohort sampled during active COVID-19.

The rearrangement uses TRBV19 and TRBJ1-4, with D unresolved. In germline, CDR1 is LNHDA, CDR2 SQIVND (reference sequence). Trimming took 3 bases from V and 0 from J, leaving 5 bases between them. The CDR3 is 14 amino acids. CDR3 protein: CASSMTATNEKLFF. DNA for the CDR3: TGTGCCAGTAGTATGACTGCAACTAATGAAAAACTGTTTTTT.

The chain combines TRBV6-5 with TRBJ2-7; a possible D gene is TRBD1 (5 bases). The germline gives CDR1 MNHEY, CDR2 SVGAGI. Trimming left V 7 bases short and J 2 bases short, with 15 bases between. The CDR3 covers 14 residues. This CDR3 is CASNPGFGAYEQYF. The CDR3 coding sequence is TGTGCCAGCAACCCAGGGTTCGGCGCCTACGAGCAGTACTTC.

This rearrangement joins TRBV6-5 to TRBJ2-1; 14 positions agree with TRBD2. The CDR3 loop spans 15 amino acids. The trim removed 5 bases at V and 9 bases at J, leaving 6 bases unmatched. Germline CDR1 reads MNHEY; CDR2 reads SVGAGI. The DNA for the CDR3 is TGTGCCAGCAGTAGAGGGACTAGCGGGAGCAGTGAGCAGTTCTTC. Translated: CASSRGTSGSSEQFF.

This chain connects TRBV5-1 to TRBJ2-2, with TRBD1 matching 7 bases. The J segment lost 8 bases and the V segment lost 0 bases, leaving 13 bases of the junction unmatched. The CDR3 spans 17 residues. Germline V gene sequence: CDR1 SGHRS, CDR2 YFSETQ. The CDR3 nucleotides read TGCGCCAGCAGCTTGGCCTTATTCGGGACAGCAGTAGGGGAGCTGTTTTTT. This gives the protein CASSLALFGTAVGELFF.

This chain links TRBV7-9 with TRBJ1-4, with TRBD1 identical over 9 bases. Germline assignment: CDR1 SEHNR and CDR2 FQNEAQ (reference sequence). The J segment lost 4 bases and the V segment lost 4 bases, leaving 7 bases of the junction unmatched. This CDR3 comprises 16 residues. The CDR3 DNA sequence: TGTGCCAGCAGCTCCCTTCCGGGACAGGGTAATGAAAAACTGTTTTTT. This sequence encodes CASSSLPGQGNEKLFF. The full variable domain, with the rest looked up from reference TRBV7-9 and TRBJ1-4, is DTGVSQNPRHKITKRGQNVTFRCDPISEHNRLYWYRQTLGQGPEFLTYFQNEAQLEKSRLLSDRFSAERPKGSFSTLEIQRTEQGDSAMYLCASSSLPGQGNEKLFFGSGTQLSVL.

This chain joins TRBV2 and TRBJ1-2, with TRBD1 as a possible D gene (5 bases). Germline values: CDR1 SNHLY, CDR2 FYNNEI. Trimming cost V 10 bases and J 1 base, with 19 bases left between them. The CDR3 contains 15 residues. In DNA form, the CDR3 reads TGTGCCATAACGCGGCGGACGGGACTTAACTATGGCTACACCTTC. Its translation: CAITRRTGLNYGYTF.

CDR3 region: CATSDSQGREKAFF. CDR3 DNA sequence: TGTGCCACCAGTGACTCACAGGGCAGGGAAAAAGCTTTCTTT. The rearrangement links TRBV24-1 to TRBJ1-1; tentatively, D is TRBD1 (6 bases). The CDR3 loop spans 14 amino acids. V lost 4 bases and J 9 bases, leaving 17 bases between the germline ends. Germline V CDR1 and CDR2: KGHDR, SFDVKD.

The chain links TRBV5-4 to TRBJ2-7; 10 bases are a match to TRBD1. The length of the CDR3 is 15 residues. The trim removed 4 bases at V and 2 bases at J, leaving 6 bases unmatched. The germline V gene has CDR1 SGHNT and CDR2 YYREEE (reference sequence). CDR3 sequence reads: CASSGAGTGAYEQYF. The CDR3 bases are TGTGCCAGCAGCGGGGCCGGGACAGGGGCCTACGAGCAGTACTTC.

V is TRBV5-1 and J is TRBJ1-1; 9 nucleotides line up with TRBD1. V shed 4 bases and J 1 base; nucleotides not matched to a gene: 8. Looked up from germline, CDR1 is SGHRS and CDR2 is YFSETQ. The CDR3 has 16 amino acids. The CDR3 DNA reads TGCGCCAGCAGCCCTGACAGGGGGAATAGGAACACTGAAGCTTTCTTT. Translated, it gives CASSPDRGNRNTEAFF. Combining the CDR3 with reference TRBV5-1 and TRBJ1-1 gives the whole variable domain KAGVTQTPRYLIKTRGQQVTLSCSPISGHRSVSWYQQTPGQGLQFLFEYFSETQRNKGNFPGRFSGRQFSNSRSEMNVSTLELGDSALYLCASSPDRGNRNTEAFFGQGTRLTVV.